One sample yielded the 16 T cell receptor beta chains listed below, sequenced in a study of cytomegalovirus exposure and HLA in healthy donors. PCR primers comprised 60 Vbeta and 13 Jbeta primers. TCRdb keeps only in-frame clones here, not all; method: immunoSEQ multiplex PCR. The sample holds 99,000 or so clones, roughly an eighth seen once. The sequenced sample was PBMCs. These receptors all come from a man in his forties in good health and CMV-seropositive.

This clone was recorded a few times. The J gene is TRBJ2-1, the V gene TRBV5-6, with 9 bases matching TRBD2. Germline values: CDR1 SGHDT, CDR2 YYEEEE. The ends lost 1 base at V and 0 bases at J; junction bases unmatched: 2. This CDR3 comprises 16 residues. CDR3 sequence (DNA): TGTGCCAGCAGCTTGCTAGCGGGAATCTCCTACAATGAGCAGTTCTTC. This codes for CASSLLAGISYNEQFF.

V usage is TRBV30 and J usage is TRBJ2-5, with TRBD1 identical over 8 bases. The DNA end is a closer match to TRBJ2-7, so the J assignment may be wrong. CDR3 length equals 13 residues. The germline gives CDR1 GTSNPN, CDR2 SVGIG (reference sequence). As DNA, the CDR3 is TGTGCCTGGAGTCAGGACAGGGCCTACGAGCAGTACTTC. Its translation is CAWSQDRAYEQYF.

The rearrangement uses TRBV6-1 and TRBJ1-2; D not resolved. The V gene's germline CDR1 is MNHNS and CDR2 SASEGT. Trimming pared 2 bases from V and 4 bases from J, leaving 8 bases between. The CDR3 runs to 13 residues. Written as DNA, the CDR3 is TGTGCCAGCAGTGAACCGGGAGGCTATGGCTACACCTTC. Amino acid sequence: CASSEPGGYGYTF.

This clone has only a few counts. This sequence joins TRBV19 and TRBJ2-2, with TRBD2 identical over 7 bases. The V gene end was trimmed by 7 bases and the J gene end by 4 bases; junction bases not matched to a gene: 6. Per germline, CDR1 LNHDA and CDR2 SQIVND (reference sequence). This CDR3 has 14 residues. CDR3 sequence (DNA): TGTGCCAGTATGTTGGCGGGAGTCACCGGGGAGCTGTTTTTT. Protein sequence: CASMLAGVTGELFF. The variable domain in full, completed from reference TRBV19 and TRBJ2-2, reads DGGITQSPKYLFRKEGQNVTLSCEQNLNHDAMYWYRQDPGQGLRLIYYSQIVNDFQKGDIAEGYSVSREKKESFPLTVTSAQKNPTAFYLCASMLAGVTGELFFGEGSRLTVL.

This clone showed up many times. CDR3 DNA sequence: TGTGCCAGCAGCGTCGACTCAGGGGCCGAAGCTTTCTTT. The encoded protein is CASSVDSGAEAFF. The chain joins TRBV7-2 to TRBJ1-1; tentatively, D is TRBD1 (6 bases). Trimming took off 5 bases at V and 8 bases at J, with 15 bases between the two ends. Germline V lookup: CDR1 SGHTA, CDR2 FQGNSA. The CDR3 length is 13 residues.

This clone has a handful of counts. CDR3 sequence: CASSPTLSNQPQHF. The CDR3 DNA reads as TGTGCCAGCAGTCCGACACTTAGCAATCAGCCCCAGCATTTT. The genes are TRBV6-6 and TRBJ1-5; D gene ambiguous. Germline V gene lookup returns CDR1 MNHNY and CDR2 SVGAGI (reference sequence). Trimming pared 5 bases from V and 0 bases from J, leaving 8 bases between. This CDR3 has 14 residues.

The genes are TRBV2 and TRBJ2-1, with TRBD2 matching over 9 bases. Germline values: CDR1 SNHLY, CDR2 FYNNEI. This CDR3 region has 13 residues. With V trimmed by 8 bases and J by 5 bases, 4 bases remained unmatched. For the CDR3, the DNA is TGTGCCAGCGCGGGAGGGCTCCACAATGAGCAGTTCTTC. This translates into CASAGGLHNEQFF.

The chain couples TRBV10-3 to TRBJ1-1; tentative D call: TRBD1 (6 bases). Germline V gene sequence: CDR1 ENHRY, CDR2 SYGVKD. V was pared by 4 bases and J by 6 bases, with 15 bases between. This CDR3 has 14 amino acids. CDR3 in DNA: TGTGCCATCAGTGGGCCCGGGACATGGCCTGAAGCTTTCTTT. Protein sequence: CAISGPGTWPEAFF.

The chain has TRBV5-5 and TRBJ2-3; 10 nucleotides agree with TRBD1. The CDR3 is 17 residues long. V was clipped by 4 bases and J by 0 bases; unmatched bases: 8. Germline V lookup: CDR1 SGHKS, CDR2 YYEKEE (reference sequence). Here the CDR3 reads CASSGGTGDTSTDTQYF. CDR3 DNA sequence: TGTGCCAGCAGCGGGGGGACAGGGGATACTAGCACAGATACGCAGTATTTT. The full variable domain, in which reference TRBV5-5 and TRBJ2-3 provide the parts outside the CDR3, is DAGVTQSPTHLIKTRGQQVTLRCSPISGHKSVSWYQQVLGQGPQFIFQYYEKEERGRGNFPDRFSARQFPNYSSELNVNALLLGDSALYLCASSGGTGDTSTDTQYFGPGTRLTVL.

This clone showed up just a few times. The rearrangement joins TRBV5-6 to TRBJ2-5; TRBD1 matches 8 bases. With 6 bases clipped from V and 2 bases from J, the junction kept 12 bases outside the gene matches. CDR1 is SGHDT and CDR2 is YYEEEE in the germline V gene. The CDR3 is 16 amino acids. The CDR3: CASNQGQGWLQETQYF. As DNA, the CDR3 is TGTGCCAGCAACCAAGGACAGGGTTGGTTACAAGAGACCCAGTACTTC.

V is TRBV20-1 and J is TRBJ1-4; 7 positions agree with TRBD1. The ends lost 5 bases at V and 11 bases at J; junction bases unmatched: 2. The CDR3 totals 10 residues. CDR1 and CDR2 from the germline V gene are DFQATT and SNEGSKA (reference sequence). CDR3 in DNA: TGCAGTGCTGGGGACAGTAAACTGTTTTTT. This sequence encodes CSAGDSKLFF.

V and J are TRBV5-1 and TRBJ1-3, with 7 bases identical to TRBD1. Germline CDR1 is SGHRS and CDR2 is YFSETQ. J gave up 2 bases and V 0 bases, and 5 bases lay outside the gene matches. The CDR3 is made up of 16 amino acids. The CDR3 DNA reads TGCGCCAGCAGCTTGGTTCCCCAGGGGGCTGGAAACACCATATATTTT. Translated, it gives CASSLVPQGAGNTIYF.

This clone was found a few times. The chain is built from TRBV5-1 and TRBJ2-7, with D tentatively TRBD1 (6 bases). V lost 8 bases and J 6 bases, leaving 9 bases between the germline ends. Per germline, CDR1 SGHRS and CDR2 YFSETQ. This CDR3 is built from 10 residues. The CDR3 nucleotides are TGCGCCAGGAGGACAGTCGAGCAGTACTTC. Translating it yields CARRTVEQYF. The whole variable domain, filled in from reference TRBV5-1 and TRBJ2-7, reads KAGVTQTPRYLIKTRGQQVTLSCSPISGHRSVSWYQQTPGQGLQFLFEYFSETQRNKGNFPGRFSGRQFSNSRSEMNVSTLELGDSALYLCARRTVEQYFGPGTRLTVT.

The sample holds a few counts of this clone. The chain joins TRBV6-6 to TRBJ2-7; a possible D gene is TRBD1 (7 bases). V gave up 7 bases and J gave up 5 bases, with 21 bases separating them. This CDR3 comprises 15 residues. Looked up from germline, CDR1 is MNHNY and CDR2 is SVGAGI (reference sequence). CDR3 in DNA: TGTGCCAGCAAACTGGGAGGTACAGGGGTCCACGAGCAGTACTTC. This gives the protein CASKLGGTGVHEQYF.

The genes are TRBV16 and TRBJ2-1; a weak D match, TRBD1 (6 bases). Germline CDR1 and CDR2: KGHSY and FQNENV. This CDR3 comprises 16 residues. The V gene lost 3 bases and the J gene lost 1 base, with 13 bases spanning the gap. In DNA form, the CDR3 reads TGTGCCAGCAGCCAGACAGGAGTGCTTTCCTACAATGAGCAGTTCTTC. It codes for CASSQTGVLSYNEQFF.

This clone was observed a handful of times. The chain recombines TRBV28 with TRBJ1-2; D call uncertain. This CDR3 has 14 amino acids. The germline CDR1 and CDR2 sequences are MDHEN and SYDVKM. Trimming stripped 4 bases from V and 1 base from J, with 10 bases between. The CDR3 DNA sequence: TGTGCCAGCAGTTCCTCCCCACTTAACTATGGCTACACCTTC. It yields the protein CASSSSPLNYGYTF.